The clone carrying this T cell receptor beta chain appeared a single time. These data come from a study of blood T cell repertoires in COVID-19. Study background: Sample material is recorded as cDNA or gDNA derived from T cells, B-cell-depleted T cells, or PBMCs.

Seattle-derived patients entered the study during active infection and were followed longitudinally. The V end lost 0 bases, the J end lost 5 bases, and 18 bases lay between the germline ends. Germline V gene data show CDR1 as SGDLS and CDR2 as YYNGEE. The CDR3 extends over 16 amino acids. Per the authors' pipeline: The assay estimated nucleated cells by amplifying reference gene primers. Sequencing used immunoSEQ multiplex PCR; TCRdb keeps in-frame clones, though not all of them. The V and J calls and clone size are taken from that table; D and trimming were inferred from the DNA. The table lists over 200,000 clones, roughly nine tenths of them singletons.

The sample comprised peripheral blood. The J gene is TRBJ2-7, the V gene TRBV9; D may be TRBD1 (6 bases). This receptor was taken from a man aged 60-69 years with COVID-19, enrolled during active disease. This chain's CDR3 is CASSVVYRDRLHEQYF. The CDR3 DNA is TGTGCCAGCAGCGTAGTGTATCGTGACAGGCTTCACGAGCAGTACTTC.